This note documents a single T cell receptor (beta chain) sequence. The antigen is not known. The sample is drawn from a study of blood T cells in healthy people across ages. Findings and caveats of the study: Nothing was known about donor CMV status, and this possibly confounded expanded clonotype changes. Comparison with aged donors showed that long-lived donors had more naive CD4+ cells and higher diversity.

Combining a sample-barcoded 5' primer with a J-beta primer mix, a second PCR ran for roughly 7 to 12 cycles. Samples each returned at least 2.5 million CDR3-containing paired-end reads. TCRdb re-analysed the 5' RACE reads in MiXCR, keeping a single row per CDR3 protein. This table has roughly 720,000 distinct CDR3 sequences, about 53% appearing once. The CDR3 runs to 15 residues. Germline lookup yields CDR1 ENHRY and CDR2 SYGVKD. Trimming took off 6 bases at V and 6 bases at J, with 18 bases between the two ends. V gene TRBV10-3 combines with J gene TRBJ1-5; D is perhaps TRBD1 (5 bases). The TCR was taken from a man older than 75 in good health. Sequenced input: blood. The CDR3 sequence is CAISPVGGIGQPQHF. CDR3 sequence (DNA): TGTGCCATCAGCCCAGTGGGGGGGATCGGTCAGCCCCAGCATTTT.